Listed below are T cell receptor beta chains from one sample, sequenced in a study of cytomegalovirus exposure and HLA in healthy donors. Clones were sequenced by immunoSEQ multiplex PCR, and TCRdb holds only the in-frame ones, with some missing. The table shows about 84,000 clones, with around 68% occurring only once. Input material: PBMCs. These TCRs come from a woman aged 40 to 49 in good health and CMV-seropositive. CDR3s include the opening cysteine and the closing phenylalanine or tryptophan. D genes are given only for firm matches. Clone size, where shown, is once, few, many, or a class for clones that have expanded.

D,size,J,V,DNA,CDR3
-,-,TRBJ1-5,TRBV27,TGTGCCAGCTCGGTTAAGGGGGATGGCAATCAGCCCCAGCATTTT,CASSVKGDGNQPQHF
-,-,TRBJ2-2,TRBV9,TGTGCCAGCAGCGTAGCTAGCTCTGTCCTAACCGGGGAGCTGTTTTTT,CASSVASSVLTGELFF
-,few,TRBJ2-3,TRBV6-5,TGTGCCAGCAGTTACGCGGGCGTTCCCACAGATACGCAGTATTTT,CASSYAGVPTDTQYF
-,-,TRBJ1-4,TRBV18,TGTGCCAGCTCACCCAGGACGGACTTCAATGAAAAACTGTTTTTT,CASSPRTDFNEKLFF
TRBD1,-,TRBJ1-1,TRBV27,TGTGCCAGCAGTATAGGGACAGGGAACACTGAAGCTTTCTTT,CASSIGTGNTEAFF
TRBD2,few,TRBJ2-7,TRBV5-3,TGTGCCAGACCCACTCGACCGGGACTAGTATTAGACGAGCAGTACTTC,CARPTRPGLVLDEQYF
-,few,TRBJ2-5,TRBV28,TGTGCCAGCAGTTTAACCAGGGGTCAAGAGACCCAGTACTTC,CASSLTRGQETQYF
-,once,TRBJ1-2,TRBV30,TGTGCCTGGTCTGACGGACTCTATGGCTACACCTTC,CAWSDGLYGYTF
-,once,TRBJ2-7,TRBV14,TGTGCCAGCAGCCAAGAAGGCGGGTCGGAGGGCAGCTACGAGCAGTACTTC,CASSQEGGSEGSYEQYF
-,-,TRBJ2-2,TRBV11-2,TGTGCCAGCAGCCCCCAGGGGAACGATAACACCGGGGAGCTGTTTTTT,CASSPQGNDNTGELFF
-,-,TRBJ2-5,TRBV5-1,TGCGCCAGCACCCCATCACCCGTGACAGGGGAGGGGACCCAGTACTTC,CASTPSPVTGEGTQYF
-,-,TRBJ2-2,TRBV27,TGTGCCAGCAGGTTATCCGGGGTCAGCACCGGGGAGCTGTTTTTT,CASRLSGVSTGELFF
-,once,TRBJ2-3,TRBV27,TGTGCCAGCACCCAAAGGCGGGGGCCCACCACAGATACGCAGTATTTT,CASTQRRGPTTDTQYF
-,-,TRBJ1-2,TRBV5-6,TGTGCCAGCAGCCCGTCTGAGGTCTATGGCTACACCTTC,CASSPSEVYGYTF
TRBD2,few,TRBJ2-1,TRBV7-9,TGTGCCAGCAGCTCCCGGGGCGGGAGCTCCTACAATGAGCAGTTCTTC,CASSSRGGSSYNEQFF
-,-,TRBJ1-1,TRBV27,TGTGCCAGCAGTCCCAGGTTCATGAACACTGAAGCTTTCTTT,CASSPRFMNTEAFF
-,few,TRBJ2-7,TRBV6-6,TGTGCCAGCAGTAACCGGGACAAAATCTCCTACGAGCAGTACTTC,CASSNRDKISYEQYF
TRBD1,few,TRBJ1-3,TRBV6-1,TGTGCCAGCACCAAAGGGGGACAGTCTGGAAACACCATATATTTT,CASTKGGQSGNTIYF
TRBD1,-,TRBJ2-5,TRBV6-6,TGTGCCAGCAGGACAACAGGGGGCTGGGAGACCCAGTACTTC,CASRTTGGWETQYF
-,-,TRBJ2-7,TRBV29-1,TGCAGCGTTGTACTACAGGATAGCTCCTACGAGCAGTACTTC,CSVVLQDSSYEQYF
TRBD1,-,TRBJ1-2,TRBV19,TGTGCCAGTAACCACGACAGGGGGGATGGCTACACCTTC,CASNHDRGDGYTF
-,few,TRBJ2-5,TRBV29-1,TGCAGCGTTGAATTTGTCAGGGAACGGATCAGGGAGACCCAGTACTTC,CSVEFVRERIRETQYF
-,few,TRBJ2-1,TRBV6-5,TGTGCCAGCAGCCAAGGGCTAGCCCGTAATGAGCAGTTCTTC,CASSQGLARNEQFF
-,-,TRBJ2-3,TRBV5-1,TGCGCCAGCAGCTTATATGGGGCGGAGACAGATACGCAGTATTTT,CASSLYGAETDTQYF
-,-,TRBJ1-2,TRBV5-4,TGTGCCAGCAGCCCACGGACAGCGCTGTCTGGCTACACCTTC,CASSPRTALSGYTF
-,-,TRBJ1-4,TRBV15,TGTGCCACCAGCAGAGACAGGGCCATTGGCGAAAAACTGTTTTTT,CATSRDRAIGEKLFF
-,-,TRBJ2-7,TRBV6-1,TGTGCCAGCACCCGGATTTTTGAGCAGGACTACGAGCAGTACTTC,CASTRIFEQDYEQYF
TRBD1,-,TRBJ2-1,TRBV30,TGTGCCCGCTCAGGACAGGGGGCGGGTGAGCAGTTCTTC,CARSGQGAGEQFF
TRBD1,few,TRBJ2-7,TRBV7-9,TGTGCCAGCAGCGAGGCCCCCCGGGACAGGAGATCCTACGAGCAGTACTTC,CASSEAPRDRRSYEQYF
-,few,TRBJ2-7,TRBV6-1,TGTGCCAGCAGTGAACGGAGGGGTGTTGGTGAGCAGTACTTC,CASSERRGVGEQYF
-,few,TRBJ2-7,TRBV27,TGTGCCAGCAGCTCCGACTCGTTAAGCTCCTACGAGCAGTACTTC,CASSSDSLSSYEQYF
TRBD2,-,TRBJ2-5,TRBV6-5,TGTGCCAGCAGGTGGACTAGCGGGAGGGGGACCCAGTACTTC,CASRWTSGRGTQYF
TRBD1,once,TRBJ1-2,TRBV19,TGTGCCAGTAGCATCAGGGGGCCTTACTATGGCTACACCTTC,CASSIRGPYYGYTF
-,-,TRBJ1-1,TRBV6-5,TGTGCCAGCAGTTACCCCGGTACCGGGGGGTTGGAAGCTTTCTTT,CASSYPGTGGLEAFF
-,-,TRBJ2-7,TRBV7-9,TGTGCCAGCAGCTTAGGACTCGGCTACGAGCAGTACTTC,CASSLGLGYEQYF
-,-,TRBJ1-1,TRBV30,TGTGCCTGGAGTGTAGGGTGGGGGGAAAACACTGAAGCTTTCTTT,CAWSVGWGENTEAFF
-,-,TRBJ2-7,TRBV7-2,TGTGCCAGCAGCCCAAATTCTGGGGGAGGCCGGGAAAGGCAGTACTTC,CASSPNSGGGRERQYF
TRBD2,-,TRBJ2-1,TRBV13,TGTGCCAGCAGCAAATTACTAGCGGGGAACAATGAGCAGTTCTTC,CASSKLLAGNNEQFF
-,-,TRBJ1-4,TRBV6-5,TGTGCCAGCAGTTATTCGGGAAAACTGTTTTTT,CASSYSGKLFF
-,-,TRBJ1-1,TRBV19,TGTGCCAGTAGTATAGTCCCCGACACTGAAGCTTTCTTT,CASSIVPDTEAFF
TRBD1,-,TRBJ2-1,TRBV19,TGTGCCAGTAGTATAGCCTCGACAGGGACGTACAATGAGCAGTTCTTC,CASSIASTGTYNEQFF
-,-,TRBJ2-3,TRBV7-2,TGTGCCAGCAGCTTAGTAGAGGGAAGCACAGATACGCAGTATTTT,CASSLVEGSTDTQYF
-,-,TRBJ1-2,TRBV7-2,TGTGCCAGCAGTTCCCCGCCGGGGGTATACACCTTC,CASSSPPGVYTF
TRBD1,-,TRBJ2-5,TRBV6-1,TGTGCCAGCAACCCCCAGACAGGGACCGTCGAGACCCAGTACTTC,CASNPQTGTVETQYF
-,-,TRBJ2-2,TRBV5-1,TGCGCCAGCCTTGGGGCTTCGAACACCGGGGAGCTGTTTTTT,CASLGASNTGELFF
TRBD2,-,TRBJ2-1,TRBV5-4,TGTGCCAGCAGCCCCGGGGGGATACCCAGCTCCTACAATGAGCAGTTCTTC,CASSPGGIPSSYNEQFF
TRBD1,-,TRBJ2-3,TRBV27,TGTGCCAGCAGTTCTGGGACAGGGGACCCAGATACGCAGTATTTT,CASSSGTGDPDTQYF
-,-,TRBJ1-3,TRBV5-6,TGTGCCAGCAGCTTGGGGGCAGATATCTCTGGAAACACCATATATTTT,CASSLGADISGNTIYF
-,-,TRBJ2-7,TRBV15,TGTGCCACCGCCAACGGGGACAAAACCTACGAGCAGTACTTC,CATANGDKTYEQYF
-,few,TRBJ1-3,TRBV6-5,TGTGCCAGCAGCCCAGGCCAGTCCTCTGGAAACACCATATATTTT,CASSPGQSSGNTIYF
-,few,TRBJ1-1,TRBV6-6,TGTGCCAGCTTGAGCGGGGGGCTGTACACTGAAGCTTTCTTT,CASLSGGLYTEAFF
-,-,TRBJ2-7,TRBV28,TGTGCCAGCACCTCCCCCAGCGCCCCCCACGAGCAGTACTTC,CASTSPSAPHEQYF
TRBD1,-,TRBJ1-2,TRBV27,TGTGCCAGCAGTCTAACACAGGGGGCGCATAACTATGGCTACACCTTC,CASSLTQGAHNYGYTF